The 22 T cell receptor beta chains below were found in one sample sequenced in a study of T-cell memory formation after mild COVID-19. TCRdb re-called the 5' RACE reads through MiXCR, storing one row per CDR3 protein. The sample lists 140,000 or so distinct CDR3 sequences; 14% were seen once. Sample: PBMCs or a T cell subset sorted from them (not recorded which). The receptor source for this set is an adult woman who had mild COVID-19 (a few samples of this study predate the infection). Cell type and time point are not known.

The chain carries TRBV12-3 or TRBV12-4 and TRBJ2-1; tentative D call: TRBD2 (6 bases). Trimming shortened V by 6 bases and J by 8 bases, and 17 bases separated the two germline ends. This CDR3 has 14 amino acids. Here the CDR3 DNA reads TGTGCCAGCAGCCCCACCCCCGGGGGTCATGAGCAGTTCTTC. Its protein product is CASSPTPGGHEQFF.

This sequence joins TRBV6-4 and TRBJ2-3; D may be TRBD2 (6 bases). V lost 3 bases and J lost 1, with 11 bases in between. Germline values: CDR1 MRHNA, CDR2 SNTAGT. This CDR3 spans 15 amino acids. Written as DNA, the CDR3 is TGTGCCAGCAGTGAGGGGGGATTGGGCACAGATACGCAGTATTTT. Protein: CASSEGGLGTDTQYF.

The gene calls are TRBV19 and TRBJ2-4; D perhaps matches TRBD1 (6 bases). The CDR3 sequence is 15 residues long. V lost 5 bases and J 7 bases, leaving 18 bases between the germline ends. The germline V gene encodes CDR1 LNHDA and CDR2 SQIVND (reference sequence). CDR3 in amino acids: CASSLSVTGLNIQYF. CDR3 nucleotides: TGTGCCAGTAGTCTCTCCGTTACAGGGTTGAACATTCAGTACTTC.

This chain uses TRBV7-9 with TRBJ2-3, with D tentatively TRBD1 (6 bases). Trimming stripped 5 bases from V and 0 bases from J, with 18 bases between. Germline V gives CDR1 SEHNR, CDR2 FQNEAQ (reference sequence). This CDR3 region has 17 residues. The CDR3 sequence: CASSRPPGHASTDTQYF. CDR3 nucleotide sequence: TGTGCCAGCAGCCGACCGCCGGGACACGCTAGCACAGATACGCAGTATTTT.

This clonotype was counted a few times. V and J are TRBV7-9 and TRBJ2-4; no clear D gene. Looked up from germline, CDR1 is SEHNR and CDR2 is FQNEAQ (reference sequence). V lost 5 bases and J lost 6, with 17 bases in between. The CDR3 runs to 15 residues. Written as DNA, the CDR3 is TGTGCCAGCAGCCCCCCGGTCAAGGACCCAAACATTCAGTACTTC. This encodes CASSPPVKDPNIQYF.

CDR3 loop: CASSLGAANNEKLFF. CDR3 nucleotides: TGTGCCAGCAGTTTAGGTGCAGCAAATAATGAAAAACTGTTTTTT. The V and J genes are TRBV27 and TRBJ1-4, with D unresolved. Germline-derived CDR1 and CDR2 are MNHEY and SMNVEV (reference sequence). The CDR3 is made up of 15 amino acids. The V and J ends lost 2 bases and 4 bases respectively, with 11 bases between them.

The CDR3 DNA follows: TGTGCCTGGAGTGCCCCCATCGAGCAGTACTTC. It translates to CAWSAPIEQYF. J is TRBJ2-7 and V is TRBV30; D remains unclear. CDR1 is GTSNPN, CDR2 SVGIG, per germline (reference sequence). Trimming cost V 1 base and J 6 bases, with 7 bases left between them. The CDR3 consists of 11 residues. Full variable domain (remainder filled in from reference TRBV30 and TRBJ2-7): SQTIHQWPATLVQPVGSPLSLECTVEGTSNPNLYWYRQAAGRGLQLLFYSVGIGQISSEVPQNLSASRPQDRQFILSSKKLLLSDSGFYLCAWSAPIEQYFGPGTRLTVT.

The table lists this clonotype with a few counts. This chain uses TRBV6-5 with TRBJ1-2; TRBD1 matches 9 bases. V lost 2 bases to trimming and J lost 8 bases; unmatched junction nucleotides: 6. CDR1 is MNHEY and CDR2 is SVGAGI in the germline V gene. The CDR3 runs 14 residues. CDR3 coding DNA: TGTGCCAGCAGTTACACAGGGGGCGCGGGAGGCTACACCTTC. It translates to CASSYTGGAGGYTF.

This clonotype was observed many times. CDR3 sequence: CASSPPGQAYNEQFF. CDR3 DNA sequence: TGTGCCAGCAGCCCGCCGGGACAGGCCTACAATGAGCAGTTCTTC. The chain has TRBV7-6 and TRBJ2-1, with TRBD1 matching over 8 bases. With 5 bases clipped from V and 2 bases from J, the junction kept 5 bases outside the gene matches. The CDR3 extends over 15 amino acids. Germline V gives CDR1 SGHVS, CDR2 FNYEAQ.

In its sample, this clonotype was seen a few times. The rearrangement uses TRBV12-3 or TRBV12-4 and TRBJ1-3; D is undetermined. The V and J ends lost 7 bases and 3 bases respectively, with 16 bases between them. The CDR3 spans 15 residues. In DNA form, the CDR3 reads TGTGCCAGCACCCTAAGGGCCGGAGGTGGAAACACCATATATTTT. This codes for CASTLRAGGGNTIYF.

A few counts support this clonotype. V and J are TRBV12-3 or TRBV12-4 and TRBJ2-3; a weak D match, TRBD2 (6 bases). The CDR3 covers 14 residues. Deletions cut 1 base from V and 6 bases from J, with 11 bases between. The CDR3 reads CASSLVGGLDTQYF. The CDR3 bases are TGTGCCAGCAGTTTAGTCGGAGGGTTGGATACGCAGTATTTT.

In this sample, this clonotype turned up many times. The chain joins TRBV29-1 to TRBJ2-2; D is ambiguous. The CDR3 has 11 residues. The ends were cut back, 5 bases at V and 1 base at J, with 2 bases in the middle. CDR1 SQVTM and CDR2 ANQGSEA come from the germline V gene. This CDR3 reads CSVWNTGELFF. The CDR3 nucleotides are TGCAGCGTTTGGAACACCGGGGAGCTGTTTTTT.

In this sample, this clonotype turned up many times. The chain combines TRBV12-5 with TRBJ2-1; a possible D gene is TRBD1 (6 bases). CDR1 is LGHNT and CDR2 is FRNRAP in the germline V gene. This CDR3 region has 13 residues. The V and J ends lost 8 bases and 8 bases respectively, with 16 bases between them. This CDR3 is CASSKGGSYEQFF. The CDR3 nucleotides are TGTGCTAGTTCCAAAGGGGGTAGCTATGAGCAGTTCTTC.

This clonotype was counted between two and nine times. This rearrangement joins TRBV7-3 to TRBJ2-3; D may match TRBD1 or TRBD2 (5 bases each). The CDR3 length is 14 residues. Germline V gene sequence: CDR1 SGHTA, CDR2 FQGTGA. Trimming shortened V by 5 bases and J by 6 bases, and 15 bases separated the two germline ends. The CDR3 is CASSPSTWGDTQYF. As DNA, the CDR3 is TGTGCCAGCAGCCCCAGCACCTGGGGGGATACGCAGTATTTT.

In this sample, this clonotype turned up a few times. The CDR3 loop reads CASSLVGESDTEAFF. The CDR3 DNA reads as TGTGCCAGCAGCTTAGTGGGAGAGTCGGACACTGAAGCTTTCTTT. The chain uses TRBV7-9 and TRBJ1-1; no firm D call. CDR3 length equals 15 residues. Looked up from germline, CDR1 is SEHNR and CDR2 is FQNEAQ (reference sequence). V was cut by 1 base and J by 3 bases, with 12 bases left in between.

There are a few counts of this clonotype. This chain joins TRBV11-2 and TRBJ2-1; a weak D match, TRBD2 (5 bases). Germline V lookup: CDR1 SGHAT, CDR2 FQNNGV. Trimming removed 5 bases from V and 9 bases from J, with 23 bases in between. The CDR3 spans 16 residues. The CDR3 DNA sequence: TGTGCCAGCAGCCCCCACCCCGCGGACCTTGCGGGTGAGCAGTTCTTC. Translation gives CASSPHPADLAGEQFF.

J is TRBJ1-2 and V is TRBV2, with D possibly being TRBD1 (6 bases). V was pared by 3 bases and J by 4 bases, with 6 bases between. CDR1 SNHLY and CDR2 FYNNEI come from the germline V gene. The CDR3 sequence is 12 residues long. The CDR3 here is CASSDRGYGYTF. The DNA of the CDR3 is TGTGCCAGCAGTGACAGGGGCTATGGCTACACCTTC. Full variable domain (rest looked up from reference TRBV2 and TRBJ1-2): EPEVTQTPSHQVTQMGQEVILRCVPISNHLYFYWYRQILGQKVEFLVSFYNNEISEKSEIFDDQFSVERPDGSNFTLKIRSTKLEDSAMYFCASSDRGYGYTFGSGTRLTVV.

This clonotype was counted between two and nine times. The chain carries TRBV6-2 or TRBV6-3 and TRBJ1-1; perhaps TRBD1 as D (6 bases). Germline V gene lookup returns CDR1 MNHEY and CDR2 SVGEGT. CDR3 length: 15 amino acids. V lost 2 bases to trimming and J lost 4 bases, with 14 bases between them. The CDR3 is CASSYGETGFTEAFF. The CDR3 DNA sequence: TGTGCCAGCAGTTACGGGGAAACAGGGTTCACTGAAGCTTTCTTT.

CDR3 in DNA: TGCAGCGTTACCACAATGAACACTGAAGCTTTCTTT. This gives the protein CSVTTMNTEAFF. J is TRBJ1-1 and V is TRBV29-1; no reliable D call. CDR1 is SQVTM and CDR2 is ANQGSEA in the germline V gene. This CDR3 is 12 amino acids long. V lost 5 bases, J lost 0 bases, and 7 bases lay in between.

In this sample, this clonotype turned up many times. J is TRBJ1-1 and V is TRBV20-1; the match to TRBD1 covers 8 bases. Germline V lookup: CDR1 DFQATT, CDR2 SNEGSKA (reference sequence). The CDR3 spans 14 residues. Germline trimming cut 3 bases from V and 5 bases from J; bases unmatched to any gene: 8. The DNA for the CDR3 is TGCAGTGCTAGCTTAGACAGGGGTGGAACTGAAGCTTTCTTT. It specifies CSASLDRGGTEAFF.

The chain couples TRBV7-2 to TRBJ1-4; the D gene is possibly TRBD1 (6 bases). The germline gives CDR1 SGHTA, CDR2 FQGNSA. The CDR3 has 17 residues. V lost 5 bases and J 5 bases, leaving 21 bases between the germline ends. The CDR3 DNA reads TGTGCCAGCAGCGGAGAAGGGACACCCGGGCAAAATGAAAAACTGTTTTTT. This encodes CASSGEGTPGQNEKLFF.

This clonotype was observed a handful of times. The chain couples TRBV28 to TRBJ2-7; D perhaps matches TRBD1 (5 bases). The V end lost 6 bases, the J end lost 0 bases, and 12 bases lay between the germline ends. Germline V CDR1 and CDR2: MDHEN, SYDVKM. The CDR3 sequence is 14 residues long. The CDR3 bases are TGTGCCAGCAGCCAGACAGTTAGCTCCTACGAGCAGTACTTC. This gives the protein CASSQTVSSYEQYF.